Described below is a single T cell receptor beta chain sequence and its context. These data are taken from a study of blood T cell repertoires in COVID-19. Study-level information: Acute and convalescent COVID-19 samples came from the United States, Italy and Spain. T cells, B-cell-depleted T cells, or PBMCs provided the cDNA or gDNA that served as material.

As originally analysed: Reference gene primer amplification gave estimated nucleated cell counts. Profiling relied on immunoSEQ multiplex PCR, and the TCRdb table lists in-frame clones only, not all of them. D and trimming were read from the DNA, whereas the V and J calls and clone size are those reported in that table. The sample holds about 270,000 clones; more than 70% are singletons and the top ten take about 3.4%. The CDR3 totals 18 residues. Germline CDR1 is SNHLY and CDR2 is FYNNEI. The J segment lost 4 bases and the V segment lost 6 bases, leaving 14 bases of the junction unmatched. The gene calls are TRBV2 and TRBJ1-6; 8 nucleotides align to TRBD1. The source is a woman aged 18 to 35 with acute or convalescent COVID-19. The sample consisted of peripheral blood. Here the CDR3 DNA reads TGTGCCAGCAGAAAAGGACAGGGAGGGCCCATATATAATTCACCCCTCCACTTT. Amino acids: CASRKGQGGPIYNSPLHF.